A selection of T cell receptor beta chains follows, all from one sample in a study of T cells in pancreatic ductal adenocarcinoma. Assay used: immunoSEQ multiplex PCR; TCRdb lists only in-frame clones, some missing. Of about 16,000 clones in the sample, under 95% were seen once. Sequencing was done on a sample of PBMCs. The receptors originated from a human donor with pancreatic ductal adenocarcinoma. CDR3s include the opening cysteine and the closing phenylalanine or tryptophan. D genes are given only for firm matches. Rows give clone size only sometimes, using once, few, many, or a class for an expanded clone.

>20|TRBJ2-7|TRBV7-2|.|TRBD1
CASSLAGGTGAAGWSYEQYF
TGTGCCAGCAGCTTAGCGGGCGGGACAGGGGCCGCGGGTTGGTCCTACGAGCAGTACTTC
>15|TRBJ2-3|TRBV4-3|.|.
CASSQDPRRTDTQYF
TGCGCCAGCAGCCAAGACCCGAGGCGCACAGATACGCAGTATTTT
>14|TRBJ1-5|TRBV2|.|.
CASSEALAGQPQHF
TGTGCCAGCAGTGAAGCGCTGGCAGGTCAGCCCCAGCATTTT
>12|TRBJ2-7|TRBV19|.|.
CASSPRGEEQYF
TGTGCCAGTAGTCCCAGGGGTGAGGAGCAGTACTTC
>16|TRBJ1-2|TRBV7-2|.|TRBD1
CASRPDRGAQNYGYTF
TGTGCCAGCAGACCCGACAGGGGCGCACAAAACTATGGCTACACCTTC
>21|TRBJ2-1|TRBV9|.|TRBD1
CASSVSARGSRLGGAYNEQFF
TGTGCCAGCAGCGTATCTGCTCGAGGGTCCCGTCTAGGGGGCGCCTACAATGAGCAGTTCTTC
>14|TRBJ1-2|TRBV6-1|.|.
CASSEIGANYGYTF
TGTGCCAGCAGTGAAATAGGAGCTAACTATGGCTACACCTTC
>14|TRBJ1-2|TRBV30|.|.
CAWSPSPGIYGYTF
TGTGCCTGGAGCCCCTCTCCAGGGATCTATGGCTACACCTTC
>12|TRBJ1-1|TRBV28|.|.
CASRDQGTEAFF
TGTGCCAGCAGGGACCAAGGCACTGAAGCTTTCTTT
>14|TRBJ2-7|TRBV7-2|.|.
CASSLAVNSYEQYF
TGTGCCAGCAGCTTAGCGGTAAACTCCTACGAGCAGTACTTC
>15|TRBJ1-3|TRBV9|.|.
CASSAQPGSGNTIYF
TGTGCCAGCAGCGCTCAGCCCGGGTCGGGAAACACCATATATTTT
>16|TRBJ2-7|TRBV7-2|few|TRBD2
CASSLAYGRTPYEQYF
TGTGCCAGCAGCTTAGCGTACGGGAGGACTCCCTACGAGCAGTACTTC
>17|TRBJ1-1|TRBV5-1|once|.
CASSFGQGHPMNTEAFF
TGCGCCAGCAGCTTCGGTCAGGGGCACCCCATGAACACTGAAGCTTTCTTT
>19|TRBJ1-3|TRBV30|once|TRBD1
CAWSHYRDRGQVKGNTIYF
TGTGCCTGGAGTCACTACCGGGACAGGGGGCAAGTTAAAGGAAACACCATATATTTT
>12|TRBJ1-5|TRBV30|.|.
CAWSPRGQPQHF
TGTGCCTGGAGTCCACGGGGTCAGCCCCAGCATTTT
>14|TRBJ1-2|TRBV5-1|.|.
CASSLGGPGYGYTF
TGCGCCAGCAGCTTGGGAGGGCCAGGGTATGGCTACACCTTC
>16|TRBJ1-2|TRBV5-1|.|TRBD1
CASSLGQGAQGYGYTF
TGCGCCAGCAGCTTGGGACAGGGGGCCCAGGGGTATGGCTACACCTTC
>14|TRBJ2-4|TRBV29-1|.|.
CSVVGALQEGIQYF
TGCAGCGTTGTAGGGGCCCTACAGGAAGGCATTCAGTACTTC
>15|TRBJ2-7|TRBV6-1|.|.
CASSRLRDVSYEQYF
TGTGCCAGCAGTCGGCTCCGGGACGTCTCCTACGAGCAGTACTTC
>16|TRBJ1-4|TRBV5-1|.|TRBD1
CASSLDYRGRSEKLFF
TGCGCCAGCAGCTTGGATTACAGGGGGCGGTCTGAAAAACTGTTTTTT
>19|TRBJ1-1|TRBV4-3|.|.
CASSQDPTGTFEMNTEAFF
TGCGCCAGCAGCCAAGACCCTACAGGGACTTTCGAGATGAACACTGAAGCTTTCTTT
>17|TRBJ2-3|TRBV27|.|.
CASSLPGLHSSTDTQYF
TGTGCCAGCAGTTTACCGGGACTCCATTCTAGCACAGATACGCAGTATTTT
>15|TRBJ1-2|TRBV19|.|.
CASSIGTGANYGYTF
TGTGCCAGTAGTATAGGAACAGGAGCTAACTATGGCTACACCTTC
>17|TRBJ2-2|TRBV9|.|TRBD1
CASSVAGQGGPFVELFF
TGTGCCAGCAGCGTAGCGGGACAGGGGGGCCCCTTCGTGGAGCTGTTTTTT
>15|TRBJ1-1|TRBV4-1|.|.
CASSQAGVRQNEAFF
TGCGCCAGCAGCCAAGCCGGTGTGAGGCAAAATGAAGCTTTCTTT
>14|TRBJ2-3|TRBV7-6|.|.
CASARGQSTDTQYF
TGTGCCAGCGCAAGGGGCCAAAGCACAGATACGCAGTATTTT
>15|TRBJ2-7|TRBV2|.|.
CASSEALHSSYEQYF
TGTGCCAGCAGTGAAGCGCTTCACAGCTCCTACGAGCAGTACTTC
>13|TRBJ2-5|TRBV7-2|.|.
CASSLGQRETQYF
TGTGCCAGCAGCCTAGGACAGCGAGAGACCCAGTACTTC